These 30 T cell receptor beta chains originate from one sample sequenced in a study of T cells in Graves' hyperthyroidism and ophthalmopathy. Amplified regions were TCR beta CDR3 sequences from RNA transcripts. HTBI primers were the set used in a first-round RT-PCR of the TCR CDR3. TCRdb itself ran the multiplex PCR reads through MiXCR, one entry per CDR3 protein. The sample has roughly 800,000 distinct CDR3 sequences, roughly 37% seen once; the top ten hold 8.9%. Source material: blood. All receptors come from a man aged 18 to 29 with Graves' hyperthyroidism.

The chain joins TRBV4-1 to TRBJ1-5, with D perhaps matching TRBD1 (5 bases). The CDR3 contains 16 residues. Germline V CDR1 and CDR2: MGHRA, YSYEKL. The V gene lost 1 base and the J gene lost 5 bases, with 15 bases spanning the gap. DNA for the CDR3: TGCGCCAGCAGCCAAGGGGGGGTCAGGAGAGATCAGCCCCAGCATTTT. Translation: CASSQGGVRRDQPQHF.

This chain uses TRBV5-1 with TRBJ1-4; 9 nucleotides align to TRBD1. Germline V gene sequence: CDR1 SGHRS, CDR2 YFSETQ. Trimming at V came to 4 bases and at J to 8 bases, leaving 12 bases not matched to a gene. This CDR3 comprises 16 residues. Here the CDR3 reads CASSGPGQGFGEKLFF. For the CDR3, the DNA is TGCGCCAGCAGCGGACCGGGACAGGGATTTGGAGAAAAACTGTTTTTT.

The chain joins TRBV2 to TRBJ2-5; possibly TRBD1 or TRBD2 for D (5 bases each). This CDR3 is 16 amino acids long. V lost 3 bases and J 2 bases, leaving 16 bases between the germline ends. Germline CDR1 SNHLY, CDR2 FYNNEI. The CDR3 DNA sequence: TGTGCCAGCAGTGACCCGGGACGTCATGGACAAGAGACCCAGTACTTC. Its protein is CASSDPGRHGQETQYF.

This chain joins TRBV4-2 and TRBJ2-7, with TRBD1 matching over 9 bases. The V gene end was trimmed by 6 bases and the J gene end by 5 bases; junction bases not matched to a gene: 8. Germline V gives CDR1 LGHNA, CDR2 YNFKEQ. The CDR3 extends over 14 amino acids. CDR3 bases: TGTGCCAGCAGTGTGACAGGGGGACGGAACGAGCAGTACTTC. This translates into CASSVTGGRNEQYF.

The chain uses TRBV4-3 and TRBJ1-6; D not certain. Trimming took off 4 bases at V and 6 bases at J, with 16 bases between the two ends. The CDR3 length is 16 residues. Germline V gene data show CDR1 as LGHNA and CDR2 as YSLEER. The CDR3 DNA sequence: TGCGCCAGCAGCCCAGCATGGGGTTTAGGTAATTCACCCCTCCACTTT. Encoded protein: CASSPAWGLGNSPLHF.

Comments on this clonotype: A read error is possible here, since a much larger clone lies one base away. The conserved phenylalanine or tryptophan normally closing the CDR3 is absent here, so this likely arose from a read error. The V and J genes are TRBV19 and TRBJ1-1, with 12 bases that match TRBD1. Germline V gene data show CDR1 as LNHDA and CDR2 as SQIVND (reference sequence). This CDR3 comprises 13 residues. With 9 bases clipped from V and 3 bases from J, the junction kept 2 bases outside the gene matches. The CDR3 here is CASGTGGYTEAFS. The CDR3 coding sequence is TGTGCCAGCGGGACAGGGGGCTACACTGAAGCTTTCTCT.

The genes are TRBV27 and TRBJ1-3, with D unclear. The CDR3 length is 14 residues. V was trimmed by 6 bases and J by 3 bases, leaving 12 bases between them. The germline gives CDR1 MNHEY, CDR2 SMNVEV (reference sequence). CDR3 sequence reads: CASRPGLLGNTIYF. The CDR3 bases are TGTGCCAGCAGGCCGGGCCTCCTTGGAAACACCATATATTTT.

The rearrangement links TRBV7-6 to TRBJ1-5, with 7 bases matching TRBD1. J lost 5 bases, V lost 5 bases, and 15 bases had no gene match. Germline CDR1 reads SGHVS; CDR2 reads FNYEAQ. The CDR3 loop spans 17 amino acids. CDR3 in DNA: TGTGCCAGCAGCCTCGAAAGAGGCTACAGGGGCGATCAGCCCCAGCATTTT. Translated: CASSLERGYRGDQPQHF.

The chain has TRBV7-9 and TRBJ2-5; 7 nucleotides match TRBD1. This CDR3 has 16 residues. The germline gives CDR1 SEHNR, CDR2 FQNEAQ (reference sequence). V lost 4 bases and J lost 7; bases outside the gene matches: 15. As DNA, the CDR3 is TGTGCCAGCAGCTCCGCCGGCAAGGGGGCCTCTCGGACCCAGTACTTC. Residues: CASSSAGKGASRTQYF.

Concerning this clonotype: A read error may be the cause here, since a much bigger clone is one base away. The genes are TRBV20-1 and TRBJ1-1; 7 positions agree with TRBD1. Unmatched junction bases numbered 8, after V lost 6 bases and J lost 4 bases. The germline V gene encodes CDR1 DFQATT and CDR2 SNEGSKA (reference sequence). The CDR3 runs 13 residues. CDR3 in DNA: TGCAGTGCAAAGACAGGGATAGGCACTGAAGCTTTCTTT. Encoded protein: CSAKTGIGTEAFF.

This clonotype was detected many times. The chain joins TRBV15 to TRBJ2-7; TRBD1 matches 10 bases. The V gene end was trimmed by 3 bases and the J gene end by 5 bases; junction bases not matched to a gene: 4. This CDR3 has 14 amino acids. Germline assignment: CDR1 LNHNV and CDR2 YYDKDF (reference sequence). For the CDR3, the DNA is TGTGCCACCAGCAGGGGACAGGGGTCGGACGAGCAGTACTTC. Amino acid sequence: CATSRGQGSDEQYF. Full variable domain (rest looked up from reference TRBV15 and TRBJ2-7): DAMVIQNPRYQVTQFGKPVTLSCSQTLNHNVMYWYQQKSSQAPKLLFHYYDKDFNNEADTPDNFQSRRPNTSFCFLDIRSPGLGDTAMYLCATSRGQGSDEQYFGPGTRLTVT.

This clonotype was counted a few times. The CDR3 DNA reads as TGCGCCAGCAGCCAAGGACTAGCGGGGGCGAGTGGCGGGGAGCTGTTTTTT. It yields the protein CASSQGLAGASGGELFF. The rearrangement joins TRBV4-1 to TRBJ2-2; 12 bases are a match to TRBD2. The V segment lost 1 base and the J segment 7 bases; nucleotides outside the gene matches: 7. The CDR3 has 17 amino acids. The V gene's germline CDR1 is MGHRA and CDR2 YSYEKL.

This clonotype was picked up many times. The chain links TRBV10-3 to TRBJ1-6, with unresolved D. With 7 bases removed from V and 5 bases from J, the gap between germline ends came to 6 bases. CDR3 length: 12 residues. From germline, CDR1 is ENHRY and CDR2 SYGVKD. The CDR3 DNA reads as TGTGCCATCAAGGCGGATAATTCACCCCTCCACTTT. Protein: CAIKADNSPLHF.

This clonotype was found a few times. CDR3 nucleotide sequence: TGCAGTGCTCGCGGAGCGGGAGGGGAGACCCAGTACTTC. Its protein is CSARGAGGETQYF. This sequence joins TRBV20-1 and TRBJ2-5; 10 bases map to TRBD2. Germline values: CDR1 DFQATT, CDR2 SNEGSKA (reference sequence). V lost 5 bases to trimming and J lost 5 bases; unmatched junction nucleotides: 5. The CDR3 has 13 residues.

V and J are TRBV7-2 and TRBJ1-5; D is unclear. V was clipped by 0 bases and J by 6 bases, with 6 bases between them. The CDR3 totals 13 residues. The V gene's germline CDR1 is SGHTA and CDR2 FQGNSA. The CDR3 nucleotides are TGTGCCAGCAGCTTAGCCCAGTTTCAGCCCCAGCATTTT. Translation gives CASSLAQFQPQHF. The full variable domain, completed using reference TRBV7-2 and TRBJ1-5, is GAGVSQSPSNKVTEKGKDVELRCDPISGHTALYWYRQSLGQGLEFLIYFQGNSAPDKSGLPSDRFSAERTGGSVSTLTIQRTQQEDSAVYLCASSLAQFQPQHFGDGTRLSIL.

The rearrangement joins TRBV7-9 to TRBJ2-7, with TRBD1 identical over 8 bases. The germline V gene has CDR1 SEHNR and CDR2 FQNEAQ (reference sequence). The CDR3 contains 15 residues. V gave up 0 bases and J gave up 9 bases; unmatched junction bases: 10. The CDR3 region is CASSLAPGGTDTQYF. CDR3 in DNA: TGTGCCAGCAGCTTAGCGCCAGGGGGCACAGATACGCAGTACTTC.

This clonotype was seen more than once but under ten times. One junction end does not reproduce the germline sequence, and a read error may be involved. This sequence joins TRBV7-8 and TRBJ2-7; 10 bases match TRBD1. Germline CDR1 SGHVS, CDR2 FQNEAQ. The CDR3 extends over 14 amino acids. This chain's CDR3 is CASSLGTGVNEQYF. The CDR3 bases are TGTGCCAGCAGTTTAGGGACAGGGGTAAACGAGCAGTACTTC.

This clonotype showed up many times. J is TRBJ1-1 and V is TRBV10-2; D gene uncertain. This CDR3 contains 16 residues. The V gene lost 0 bases and the J gene lost 1 base, with 12 bases spanning the gap. The germline V gene has CDR1 WSHSY and CDR2 SAAADI. This CDR3 is CASSESTPTPNTEAFF. In DNA, the CDR3 is TGCGCCAGCAGTGAGTCGACCCCGACTCCGAACACTGAAGCTTTCTTT.

This clonotype was seen only a few times. The V and J genes are TRBV9 and TRBJ1-2, with no clear D. V lost 6 bases, J lost 5 bases, and 5 bases lay in between. Germline loops: CDR1 SGDLS, CDR2 YYNGEE. The CDR3 loop spans 10 amino acids. Here the CDR3 reads CASNNYGYTF. The CDR3 DNA reads TGTGCCAGCAATAATTATGGCTACACCTTC. The whole variable domain, remainder taken from reference TRBV9 and TRBJ1-2, is DSGVTQTPKHLITATGQRVTLRCSPRSGDLSVYWYQQSLDQGLQFLIQYYNGEERAKGNILERFSAQQFPDLHSELNLSSLELGDSALYFCASNNYGYTFGSGTRLTVV.

This clonotype was recorded a few times. This rearrangement joins TRBV7-8 to TRBJ1-5; tentative D call: TRBD1 (6 bases). Trimming cost V 3 bases and J 1 base, with 13 bases left between them. The CDR3 covers 16 residues. CDR1 and CDR2 (germline): SGHVS, FQNEAQ. CDR3 in amino acids: CASSLWDIQSNQPQHF. As DNA, the CDR3 is TGTGCCAGCAGCTTGTGGGACATCCAGAGCAATCAGCCCCAGCATTTT.

This clonotype was recorded many times. This chain joins TRBV7-8 and TRBJ1-2; D is undetermined. V dropped 4 bases and J dropped 1 base, with 19 bases sitting between them. The CDR3 contains 17 residues. Germline V lookup: CDR1 SGHVS, CDR2 FQNEAQ. The CDR3: CASSSGWAETFNYGYTF. The CDR3 DNA sequence: TGTGCCAGCAGCTCTGGATGGGCGGAAACTTTTAACTATGGCTACACCTTC.

The genes are TRBV19 and TRBJ1-5, with 7 bases identical to TRBD1. Per the germline V gene, CDR1 is LNHDA and CDR2 is SQIVND (reference sequence). This CDR3 is 14 amino acids long. V trimming: 3 bases; J trimming: 7 bases; junction bases outside the gene matches: 6. The CDR3 nucleotides are TGTGCCAGTAGTATCGGGGGACAGCGGCAGCCCCAGCATTTT. Translation gives CASSIGGQRQPQHF. Filled out from reference TRBV19 and TRBJ1-5, the complete variable domain reads DGGITQSPKYLFRKEGQNVTLSCEQNLNHDAMYWYRQDPGQGLRLIYYSQIVNDFQKGDIAEGYSVSREKKESFPLTVTSAQKNPTAFYLCASSIGGQRQPQHFGDGTRLSIL.

The chain links TRBV25-1 to TRBJ1-5; TRBD1 is a possible D gene (6 bases). V lost 3 bases and J 7 bases, leaving 16 bases between the germline ends. The CDR3 totals 15 residues. Germline loops: CDR1 MGHDK, CDR2 SYGVNS. The CDR3 sequence is CASSDSGGLWQPQHF. The DNA for the CDR3 is TGTGCCAGCAGTGATTCGGGGGGCTTATGGCAGCCCCAGCATTTT. The full variable domain, its missing parts supplied by reference TRBV25-1 and TRBJ1-5, is EADIYQTPRYLVIGTGKKITLECSQTMGHDKMYWYQQDPGMELHLIHYSYGVNSTEKGDLSSESTVSRIRTEHFPLTLESARPSHTSQYLCASSDSGGLWQPQHFGDGTRLSIL.

This clonotype was found many times. The chain carries TRBV7-2 and TRBJ1-1; TRBD1 might be the D (5 bases). The V gene lost 4 bases and the J gene lost 6 bases, with 12 bases spanning the gap. This CDR3 region has 13 residues. In germline, CDR1 is SGHTA, CDR2 FQGNSA. This CDR3 reads CASSSTGQSEAFF. In nucleotides, the CDR3 is TGTGCCAGCAGCTCCACGGGGCAATCTGAAGCTTTCTTT.

This clonotype was seen a few times. The rearrangement uses TRBV19 and TRBJ1-1, with 8 bases matching TRBD1. Trimming cost V 8 bases and J 7 bases; bases outside gene matches: 12. The CDR3 length is 14 residues. Germline assignment: CDR1 LNHDA and CDR2 SQIVND (reference sequence). The CDR3 coding sequence is TGTGCCAGTTCCGGGACAGGTATGCCCGGTGAAGCTTTCTTT. It specifies CASSGTGMPGEAFF.

This clonotype was recorded many times. The gene calls are TRBV7-8 and TRBJ1-1, with a possible D match to TRBD1 (5 bases). This CDR3 has 15 amino acids. Deletions cut 1 base from V and 3 bases from J, with 12 bases between. Germline values: CDR1 SGHVS, CDR2 FQNEAQ. In DNA form, the CDR3 reads TGTGCCAGCAGCTTAGTGGGACTGAGTTACACTGAAGCTTTCTTT. Translated: CASSLVGLSYTEAFF.

V is TRBV7-8 and J is TRBJ1-1; D is unresolved. The CDR3 is made up of 13 amino acids. V was trimmed by 6 bases and J by 3 bases, leaving 11 bases between them. Per the germline V gene, CDR1 is SGHVS and CDR2 is FQNEAQ. The CDR3 is CASSYSTDTEAFF. DNA for the CDR3: TGTGCCAGCAGTTACTCGACCGACACTGAAGCTTTCTTT.

There are a few counts of this clonotype. The V and J genes are TRBV13 and TRBJ2-5; D is unresolved. The germline CDR1 and CDR2 sequences are PRHDT and FYEKMQ (reference sequence). CDR3 length equals 12 residues. V lost 4 bases and J lost 3, with 6 bases in between. CDR3 region: CASSSQEETQYF. CDR3 sequence (DNA): TGTGCCAGCAGCTCCCAAGAAGAGACCCAGTACTTC.

This clonotype was seen more than once but under ten times. The chain joins TRBV10-3 to TRBJ1-1; 9 nucleotides agree with TRBD1. The V segment lost 2 bases and the J segment 1 base; nucleotides outside the gene matches: 2. This CDR3 is built from 15 residues. CDR1 is ENHRY, CDR2 SYGVKD, per germline. The CDR3 nucleotides are TGTGCCATCAGTGAGCTGGGACAGGGGAACACTGAAGCTTTCTTT. This gives the protein CAISELGQGNTEAFF.

This clonotype has a count of ten or more. The gene calls are TRBV15 and TRBJ2-2, with D unclear. V was cut by 4 bases and J by 7 bases, with 4 bases left in between. There are 11 residues in the CDR3. Germline CDR1 reads LNHNV; CDR2 reads YYDKDF (reference sequence). The CDR3 sequence is CATSTNGELFF. The CDR3 region has the DNA TGTGCCACCAGCACTAACGGGGAGCTGTTTTTT.